Below, 5 T cell receptor beta chains from the same sample are listed, as sequenced in a study of molecular identifiers for immune sequencing clone quantification. Each CDR3 protein is one row after TCRdb ran MiXCR on the PCR reads. The data contain hundreds of thousands of distinct CDR3 sequences, 25% of them singletons. Sequencing was performed on naive CD8+ T cells from blood, with Jurkat cell RNA spiked in. Indicated subset: FACS-sorted CD8+CD4-CCR7+CD45RA+ naive T cells. The receptors were gathered from a human donor in good health. Some libraries in this study had Jurkat cell RNA spiked in.

This clonotype was counted only a few times. V usage is TRBV27 and J usage is TRBJ1-5; D is uncertain. The germline V gene has CDR1 MNHEY and CDR2 SMNVEV (reference sequence). Trimming took 2 bases from V and 5 from J, leaving 10 bases between them. This CDR3 is 14 amino acids long. The CDR3 protein is CASSLAGTDQPQHF. CDR3 in DNA: TGTGCCAGCAGTTTAGCAGGCACGGATCAGCCCCAGCATTTT.

Details on this clonotype: A much larger clone differs from this one at a single base, so this may be a read error. V gene TRBV5-6 combines with J gene TRBJ2-3; D gene ambiguous. The germline V and J ends were trimmed by 0 bases and 4 bases, with 15 bases remaining between them. Germline V lookup: CDR1 SGHDT, CDR2 YYEEEE. The CDR3 totals 16 residues. DNA for the CDR3: TGTGCCAGCAGCTTGGTGGTGTTTTATGCCCCAGATACGCAGTATTTT. Translating gives CASSLVVFYAPDTQYF.

This clonotype was seen at least ten times. The V call is TRBV29-1, the J call TRBJ1-1, with 10 bases identical to TRBD1. The CDR3 runs 15 residues. The germline V gene encodes CDR1 SQVTM and CDR2 ANQGSEA. Unmatched junction bases numbered 7, after V lost 6 bases and J lost 0 bases. The CDR3 region is CSVTGGDFLNTEAFF. DNA for the CDR3: TGCAGCGTGACAGGGGGCGATTTTTTGAACACTGAAGCTTTCTTT.

The sample holds a few counts of this clonotype. CDR3 nucleotide sequence: TGTGCCAGCAGCAAACCCAGTGGGGGGGAGGCCACCTACGAGCAGTACTTC. Translating gives CASSKPSGGEATYEQYF. The V gene is TRBV11-2, the J gene TRBJ2-7, with 7 bases that match TRBD2. CDR1 and CDR2 from the germline V gene are SGHAT and FQNNGV. V shed 5 bases and J 2 bases; nucleotides not matched to a gene: 15. The CDR3 is 17 amino acids.

The chain links TRBV7-9 to TRBJ1-3, with D possibly TRBD1 on 6 matching bases. Trimming took 6 bases from V and 2 from J, leaving 14 bases between them. The CDR3 spans 15 residues. CDR1 and CDR2 (germline): SEHNR, FQNEAQ (reference sequence). This CDR3 is CASRKGGVPGNTIYF. For the CDR3, the DNA is TGTGCCAGCAGGAAAGGGGGGGTCCCTGGAAACACCATATATTTT.